These T cell receptor beta chains were read from a single sample in a study of alternative splicing in chronic myeloid leukemia remission. TCRdb re-called the bulk RNA-seq reads; one entry per CDR3 protein, DNA not given. The sample includes more than 150 distinct CDR3 sequences, 93% of them seen just once. The specimen was PBMCs. The receptors derive from a person aged 25 to 55 in good health. Both conserved end residues are part of each CDR3. Clone sizes are given selectively: once, few, many, or a class where the clone is expanded.

length,J,size,V,CDR3
13,TRBJ2-7,NA,TRBV6-2/TRBV6-3,CASSYGTFYEQYF
13,TRBJ1-5,NA,TRBV2,CASSGQSNQPQHF
15,TRBJ2-3,NA,TRBV3-1,CASSQEGLGRDTQYF
14,TRBJ2-7,once,TRBV7-9,CASSLTGGGYEQYF
14,TRBJ2-5,NA,TRBV29-1,CSVEGRLGGETQYF
14,TRBJ1-2,NA,TRBV11-2,CASSLEGGNYGYTF
14,TRBJ1-5,NA,TRBV29-1,CSVGEGRGNQPQHF
13,TRBJ2-1,once,TRBV25-1,CASTGLFMGEQFF
17,TRBJ1-2,NA,TRBV18,CASSPTPWKPPNYGYTF
13,TRBJ2-5,NA,TRBV6-1,CASSDRDQETQYF
15,TRBJ2-1,NA,TRBV24/OR9-2,CATSDWAGLNNEQFF
14,TRBJ1-5,NA,TRBV30,CAWSRTADAQPQHF
15,TRBJ2-1,NA,TRBV5-5,CASSLVVAGYNEQFF
18,TRBJ2-3,NA,TRBV15,CATSRERMTRASTDTQYF
18,TRBJ2-4,NA,TRBV7-9,CASSPEPTSSLAKNIQYF
18,TRBJ2-1,NA,TRBV11-3,CASSLEGTSGRFFNEQFF
17,TRBJ1-5,NA,TRBV7-2,CASGLNPTGRANQPQHF
14,TRBJ2-7,NA,TRBV18,CASSAYRESYEQYF
15,TRBJ2-5,once,TRBV5-1,CASSTYDRDRQTQYF
16,TRBJ1-1,NA,TRBV18,CASSRVTGKMNTEAFF
15,TRBJ2-1,NA,TRBV6-1,CASSEAQGAYNEQFF
11,TRBJ2-1,NA,TRBV29-1,CSVELASEQFF
15,TRBJ2-2,NA,TRBV11-3,CASSFAGPAGGELFF
13,TRBJ2-1,NA,TRBV2,CASRETGLNEQFF
15,TRBJ2-3,NA,TRBV6-2/TRBV6-3,CASSKHRQAPEAQYF
18,TRBJ2-1,NA,TRBV21-1,CASSKGRGGGSSYNEQFF
14,TRBJ2-5,NA,TRBV20/OR9-2,CSARVGGGQETQYF
14,TRBJ2-2,NA,TRBV18,CASSPTSSPGELFF
13,TRBJ1-6,NA,TRBV6-1,CASSETLGHPLHF
15,TRBJ2-1,NA,TRBV7-2,CASSLRATGGYEQFF
13,TRBJ2-7,NA,TRBV6-2/TRBV6-3,CASSSGLAGEQYF
16,TRBJ2-4,NA,TRBV19,CASSTRTGNQGNIQYF
15,TRBJ1-2,NA,TRBV27,CASSLLGQGNYGYTF
19,TRBJ1-5,NA,TRBV20-1,CSARDPGRGPENSNQPQHF
15,TRBJ1-1,NA,TRBV7-9,CASSPGRARNTEAFF
19,TRBJ2-3,NA,TRBV6-1,CASSETGGGWGFSTDTQYF
13,TRBJ1-3,NA,TRBV20-1,CSARTAAGNTIYF
12,TRBJ1-1,NA,TRBV12-3/TRBV12-4,CASSLAGTEAFF
14,TRBJ2-1,NA,TRBV4-3,CASSFAGRGDEQFF
13,TRBJ1-2,NA,TRBV5-4,CASSLRDSLGPTF